The 22 T cell receptor beta chains below come from one sample, sequenced in a study of blood T cell repertoires in COVID-19. Libraries were prepared by immunoSEQ multiplex PCR; TCRdb keeps only in-frame clonotypes and omits some of them. The repertoire holds about 220,000 clones, with about 80% as singletons. Material: peripheral blood. All receptors derive from a woman in her forties with active or convalescent COVID-19.

The rearrangement links TRBV11-3 to TRBJ2-1; possible D gene TRBD1, 5 bases. The V end was cut by 2 bases, the J end by 6 bases, with 23 bases between. Germline V gene data show CDR1 as SGHNT and CDR2 as YENEEA. The CDR3 consists of 18 residues. CDR3 DNA sequence: TGTGCCAGCAGCTTAAGGGGCCTGCTTCAATTTTGGGGCAATGAGCAGTTCTTC. It specifies CASSLRGLLQFWGNEQFF.

The genes are TRBV28 and TRBJ1-6, with 9 nucleotides matching TRBD1. The junction had 9 bases not matched to a gene; V was cut back by 6 bases and J by 6 bases. Germline values: CDR1 MDHEN, CDR2 SYDVKM. This CDR3 is built from 16 residues. The CDR3 sequence: CASRSAWDRVNSPLHF. DNA of the CDR3: TGTGCCAGCAGAAGTGCATGGGACAGGGTTAATTCACCCCTCCACTTT.

CDR3 nucleotides: TGTGCCAGCTCATCCACAGGTAATTCGGATGGCTACACCTTC. This codes for CASSSTGNSDGYTF. This chain uses TRBV18 with TRBJ1-2; tentative D call: TRBD1 (5 bases). The germline CDR1 and CDR2 sequences are KGHSH and LQKENI. The CDR3 has 14 residues. V lost 5 bases to trimming and J lost 6 bases, with 16 bases between them.

J is TRBJ1-6 and V is TRBV30; no reliable D call. V was pared by 0 bases and J by 2 bases, with 8 bases between. CDR3 size: 15 residues. The V gene's germline CDR1 is GTSNPN and CDR2 SVGIG (reference sequence). CDR3 amino acids: CAWSVANPYNSPLHF. As DNA, the CDR3 is TGTGCCTGGAGTGTAGCTAACCCCTATAATTCACCCCTCCACTTT.

The V and J genes are TRBV7-2 and TRBJ1-4; no definite D call. The CDR3 has 15 residues. From germline, CDR1 is SGHTA and CDR2 FQGNSA. The V end was cut by 6 bases, the J end by 0 bases, with 11 bases between. In DNA, the CDR3 is TGTGCCAGCAGATTTACAGCCGCAACTAATGAAAAACTGTTTTTT. It translates to CASRFTAATNEKLFF. Full variable domain (remainder filled in from reference TRBV7-2 and TRBJ1-4): GAGVSQSPSNKVTEKGKDVELRCDPISGHTALYWYRQSLGQGLEFLIYFQGNSAPDKSGLPSDRFSAERTGGSVSTLTIQRTQQEDSAVYLCASRFTAATNEKLFFGSGTQLSVL.

The CDR3 bases are TGTGCCAGCAGCATCCTAGGCCGATCAAACATTCAGTACTTC. It translates to CASSILGRSNIQYF. The rearrangement uses TRBV11-3 and TRBJ2-4; D is unresolved. V dropped 5 bases and J dropped 6 bases, with 14 bases sitting between them. Per germline, CDR1 SGHNT and CDR2 YENEEA. The CDR3 has 14 amino acids. Variable domain in full (rest from reference TRBV11-3 and TRBJ2-4): EAGVVQSPRYKIIEKKQPVAFWCNPISGHNTLYWYLQNLGQGPELLIRYENEEAVDDSQLPKDRFSAERLKGVDSTLKIQPAELGDSAVYLCASSILGRSNIQYFGAGTRLSVL.

CDR3 DNA: TGTGCCAGCAGCCCACAGCCCGGGACAAATGAGCAGTTCTTC. This gives the protein CASSPQPGTNEQFF. This chain uses TRBV9 with TRBJ2-1; tentatively, D is TRBD1 (6 bases). The CDR3 extends over 14 amino acids. Germline V lookup: CDR1 SGDLS, CDR2 YYNGEE. V was shortened by 4 bases and J by 7 bases, with 15 bases between the two germline ends.

The chain carries TRBV5-6 and TRBJ1-5; 8 bases fit TRBD1. CDR1 and CDR2 (germline): SGHDT, YYEEEE. The CDR3 consists of 16 residues. Trimming at V came to 4 bases and at J to 1 base, leaving 7 bases not matched to a gene. The CDR3 nucleotides are TGTGCCAGCAGCCCCCGGACAGGGATGAGCAATCAGCCCCAGCATTTT. Amino acid sequence: CASSPRTGMSNQPQHF.

The rearrangement uses TRBV5-4 and TRBJ2-7; TRBD2 might be the D (5 bases). CDR3 size: 15 residues. Germline CDR1 and CDR2: SGHNT and YYREEE (reference sequence). V was pared by 5 bases and J by 3 bases, with 18 bases between. Written as DNA, the CDR3 is TGTGCCAGCAGTCTTGTTGGGCGAGGGCTCTACGAGCAGTACTTC. Translated: CASSLVGRGLYEQYF.

This chain links TRBV13 with TRBJ2-7; tentative D call: TRBD2 (6 bases). The CDR3 runs to 16 residues. Per the germline V gene, CDR1 is PRHDT and CDR2 is FYEKMQ (reference sequence). Trimming left V 0 bases short and J 4 bases short, with 16 bases between. CDR3 nucleotides: TGTGCCAGCAGCTTAGGGGGCGGCGGGGATCTTTACGAGCAGTACTTC. Protein sequence: CASSLGGGGDLYEQYF.

The chain is built from TRBV6-2 or TRBV6-3 and TRBJ1-1; D not certain. Germline V gene sequence: CDR1 MNHEY, CDR2 SVGEGT. Trimming stripped 0 bases from V and 8 bases from J, with 7 bases between. This CDR3 spans 12 amino acids. CDR3 in DNA: TGTGCCAGCAGTTACTCGTCACGGGAAGCTTTCTTT. Translation: CASSYSSREAFF.

This sequence joins TRBV6-5 and TRBJ1-2; 8 bases match TRBD1. J lost 7 bases, V lost 6 bases, and 13 bases had no gene match. The CDR3 is 15 residues long. Per the germline V gene, CDR1 is MNHEY and CDR2 is SVGAGI. In DNA, the CDR3 is TGTGCCAGCAGACCCCCCGGACAGGGAGGATTTGGCTACACCTTC. As protein: CASRPPGQGGFGYTF.

Here the CDR3 reads CASSLDRGASAFF. The CDR3 coding sequence is TGTGCCAGCAGCTTAGACAGGGGCGCATCGGCTTTCTTT. The chain has TRBV7-3 and TRBJ1-1; the match to TRBD1 covers 8 bases. CDR1 SGHTA and CDR2 FQGTGA come from the germline V gene. This CDR3 comprises 13 residues. V was clipped by 2 bases and J by 11 bases; unmatched bases: 7.

This clone appeared a few times. This chain uses TRBV11-3 with TRBJ1-3; D remains unclear. Looked up from germline, CDR1 is SGHNT and CDR2 is YENEEA. With 5 bases removed from V and 1 base from J, the gap between germline ends came to 9 bases. The CDR3 length is 14 residues. CDR3 protein: CASSLPGSGNTIYF. In DNA, the CDR3 is TGTGCCAGCAGCCTCCCGGGGTCTGGAAACACCATATATTTT.

The rearrangement uses TRBV12-3 or TRBV12-4 and TRBJ2-2; D remains ambiguous. V lost 8 bases and J 7 bases, leaving 8 bases between the germline ends. The CDR3 has 11 amino acids. CDR3 residues: CASGQNGELFF. CDR3 DNA: TGTGCCAGCGGCCAAAACGGGGAGCTGTTTTTT.

The V call is TRBV4-2, the J call TRBJ1-4; tentatively, D is TRBD1 (5 bases). V lost 0 bases and J 6 bases, leaving 11 bases between the germline ends. The CDR3 extends over 15 amino acids. Germline V CDR1 and CDR2: LGHNA, YNFKEQ. Written as DNA, the CDR3 is TGTGCCAGCAGCCAAGAACCCAGGGCTGATGAAAAACTGTTTTTT. It codes for CASSQEPRADEKLFF.

V gene TRBV7-9 combines with J gene TRBJ1-1; TRBD1 might be the D (5 bases). This CDR3 region has 11 residues. In germline, CDR1 is SEHNR, CDR2 FQNEAQ (reference sequence). V was trimmed by 4 bases and J by 12 bases, leaving 12 bases between them. The CDR3 reads CASSSGLLSFF. In DNA, the CDR3 is TGTGCCAGCAGCTCGGGACTGCTCTCTTTCTTT.

The CDR3 here is CASSPGDRGLLDTEAFF. The CDR3 coding sequence is TGTGCCAGCAGCCCCGGGGACAGGGGGCTTTTGGACACTGAAGCTTTCTTT. The V gene is TRBV5-4, the J gene TRBJ1-1, with 12 bases aligning to TRBD1. This CDR3 contains 17 residues. After removal of 4 bases from V and 3 bases from J, the junction contained 10 bases not matched to a gene. From germline, CDR1 is SGHNT and CDR2 YYREEE (reference sequence).

The CDR3, as DNA: TGCAGCGTTGAGAACAGGGGAGGGCAGTACTTC. Its translation is CSVENRGGQYF. V gene TRBV29-1 combines with J gene TRBJ2-7; possible D gene TRBD1, 7 bases. The ends were cut back, 3 bases at V and 9 bases at J, with 12 bases in the middle. Germline V gene data show CDR1 as SQVTM and CDR2 as ANQGSEA. CDR3 size: 11 residues.

The chain has TRBV12-5 and TRBJ1-1, with a tentative D call TRBD1 (5 bases). CDR1 and CDR2 (germline): LGHNT, FRNRAP. The V end lost 4 bases, the J end lost 2 bases, and 17 bases lay between the germline ends. This CDR3 spans 16 amino acids. The chain's CDR3 is CASGSRTTGPNTEAFF. The CDR3 bases are TGTGCTAGTGGTTCTAGGACAACAGGTCCAAACACTGAAGCTTTCTTT.

This chain connects TRBV30 to TRBJ2-7; weak D call: TRBD2 (6 bases). The CDR3 has 12 amino acids. Per germline, CDR1 GTSNPN and CDR2 SVGIG (reference sequence). V gave up 2 bases and J gave up 4 bases, with 9 bases separating them. CDR3 in amino acids: CAWSLGGYEQYF. The CDR3 bases are TGTGCCTGGAGTCTCGGGGGTTACGAGCAGTACTTC.

The V call is TRBV5-8, the J call TRBJ2-3; the match to TRBD2 covers 14 bases. Germline CDR1 reads SGHTS; CDR2 reads YDEGEE. V was clipped by 4 bases and J by 3 bases; unmatched bases: 10. The CDR3 has 18 amino acids. CDR3 bases: TGTGCCAGCAGCGCCGGACTAGCGGGAGGAGGGGGGACAGATACGCAGTATTTT. Residues: CASSAGLAGGGGTDTQYF. The variable domain in full, with the rest retrieved from reference TRBV5-8 and TRBJ2-3, is EAGVTQSPTHLIKTRGQQATLRCSPISGHTSVYWYQQALGLGLQFLLWYDEGEERNRGNFPPRFSGRQFPNYSSELNVNALELEDSALYLCASSAGLAGGGGTDTQYFGPGTRLTVL.